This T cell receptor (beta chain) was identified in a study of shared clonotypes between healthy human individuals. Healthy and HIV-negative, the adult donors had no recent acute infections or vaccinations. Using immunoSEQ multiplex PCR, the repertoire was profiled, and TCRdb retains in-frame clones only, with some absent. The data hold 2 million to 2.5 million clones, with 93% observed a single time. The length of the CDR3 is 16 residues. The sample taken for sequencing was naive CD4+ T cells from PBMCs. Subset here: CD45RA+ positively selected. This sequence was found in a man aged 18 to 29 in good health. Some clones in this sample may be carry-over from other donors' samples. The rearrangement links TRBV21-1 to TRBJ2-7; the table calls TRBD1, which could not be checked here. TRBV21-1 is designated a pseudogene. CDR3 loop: CASSSQDRGQNYEQYF. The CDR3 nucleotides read TGTGCCAGCAGCAGCCAAGACAGGGGGCAAAACTACGAGCAGTACTTC.